The T cell receptor (beta chain) under discussion was sequenced for a study of T cells in Graves' hyperthyroidism and ophthalmopathy. The CDR3 has 15 residues. V trimming: 4 bases; J trimming: 4 bases; junction bases outside the gene matches: 8. Germline lookup yields CDR1 SGDLS and CDR2 YYNGEE. TCR beta CDR3 regions were amplified from RNA. HTBI primers were employed in a first-round RT-PCR of the TCR CDR3. TCRdb recomputed calls from the multiplex PCR reads with MiXCR, one row per CDR3 protein. This sample carries fewer than 350,000 distinct CDR3 sequences, about 15% of them seen once, and the ten largest clones take 30% to 35%. This clonotype was seen many times.

This chain uses TRBV9 with TRBJ2-1; TRBD1 agrees at 7 bases. The sample consisted of blood. This TCR was sampled from a woman in her forties or fifties with Graves' hyperthyroidism that later progressed to Graves' ophthalmopathy. CDR3 amino acids: CASSIRDSLYNEQFF. CDR3 coding DNA: TGTGCCAGCAGCATACGGGACAGCCTTTACAATGAGCAGTTCTTC. The full variable domain, in which reference TRBV9 and TRBJ2-1 provide the parts outside the CDR3, is DSGVTQTPKHLITATGQRVTLRCSPRSGDLSVYWYQQSLDQGLQFLIQYYNGEERAKGNILERFSAQQFPDLHSELNLSSLELGDSALYFCASSIRDSLYNEQFFGPGTRLTVL.